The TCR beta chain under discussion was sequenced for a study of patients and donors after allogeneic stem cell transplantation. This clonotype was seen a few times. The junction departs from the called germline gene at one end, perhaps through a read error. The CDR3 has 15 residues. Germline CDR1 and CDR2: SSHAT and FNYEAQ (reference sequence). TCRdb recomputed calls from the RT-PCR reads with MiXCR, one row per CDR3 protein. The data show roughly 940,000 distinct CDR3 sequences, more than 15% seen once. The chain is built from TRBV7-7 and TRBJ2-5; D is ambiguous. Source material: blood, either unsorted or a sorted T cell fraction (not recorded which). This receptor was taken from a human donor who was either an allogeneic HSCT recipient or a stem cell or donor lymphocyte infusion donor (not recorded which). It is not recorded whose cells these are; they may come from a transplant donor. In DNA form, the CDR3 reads TGTGCTAGCAGCTTAGGGCCGGGCAGAGAAGAGACCCAGTACTTC. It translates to CASSLGPGREETQYF.